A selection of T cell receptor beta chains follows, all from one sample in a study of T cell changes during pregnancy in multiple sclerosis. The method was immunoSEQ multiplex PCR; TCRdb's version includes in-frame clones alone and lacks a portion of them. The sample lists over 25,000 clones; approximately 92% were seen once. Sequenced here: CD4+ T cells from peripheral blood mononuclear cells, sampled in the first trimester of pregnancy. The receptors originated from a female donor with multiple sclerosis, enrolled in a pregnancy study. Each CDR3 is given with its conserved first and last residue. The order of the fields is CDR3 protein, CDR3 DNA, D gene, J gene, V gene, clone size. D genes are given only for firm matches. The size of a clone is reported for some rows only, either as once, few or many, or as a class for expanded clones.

CDR3aa: CASSRRGQLVNEKLFF
CDR3nt: TGTGCCAGCAGCCGTAGGGGACAGCTAGTCAATGAAAAACTGTTTTTT
d_gene: TRBD1
j_gene: TRBJ1-4
v_gene: TRBV7-2
abundance: NA

CDR3aa: CASSLVTGSKEQYF
CDR3nt: TGTGCCAGCAGCTTGGTGACAGGGTCTAAAGAGCAGTACTTC
d_gene: TRBD1
j_gene: TRBJ2-7
v_gene: TRBV5-6
abundance: NA

CDR3aa: CASSDQGLSYEQYF
CDR3nt: TGTGCCAGCAGCGATCAGGGCCTCTCCTACGAGCAGTACTTC
d_gene: NA
j_gene: TRBJ2-7
v_gene: TRBV2
abundance: NA

CDR3aa: CASSLTGYTEAFF
CDR3nt: TGTGCCAGCAGCCTCACGGGTTACACTGAAGCTTTCTTT
d_gene: NA
j_gene: TRBJ1-1
v_gene: TRBV7-9
abundance: once

CDR3aa: CAWRRDRGRQTEAFF
CDR3nt: TGTGCCTGGAGAAGGGACAGGGGGCGACAAACTGAAGCTTTCTTT
d_gene: TRBD1
j_gene: TRBJ1-1
v_gene: TRBV30
abundance: once

CDR3aa: CASSDTQGHQPQHF
CDR3nt: TGCGCCAGCAGTGATACCCAGGGCCATCAGCCCCAGCATTTT
d_gene: NA
j_gene: TRBJ1-5
v_gene: TRBV10-2
abundance: once

CDR3aa: CSVRGGETQYF
CDR3nt: TGCAGTGTGAGGGGGGGAGAGACCCAGTACTTC
d_gene: NA
j_gene: TRBJ2-5
v_gene: TRBV20-1
abundance: NA

CDR3aa: CASSLVGTGDNYGYTF
CDR3nt: TGTGCCAGCAGCTTAGTAGGGACAGGGGATAACTATGGCTACACCTTC
d_gene: TRBD1
j_gene: TRBJ1-2
v_gene: TRBV7-2
abundance: NA

CDR3aa: CASSLRQGASPLHF
CDR3nt: TGTGCCAGCAGCCTTCGACAGGGGGCCTCACCCCTCCACTTT
d_gene: TRBD1
j_gene: TRBJ1-6
v_gene: TRBV6-5
abundance: NA

CDR3aa: CASSGQDRGNSPLHF
CDR3nt: TGCGCCAGCAGCGGGCAGGACAGGGGTAATTCACCCCTCCACTTT
d_gene: TRBD1
j_gene: TRBJ1-6
v_gene: TRBV5-1
abundance: NA

CDR3aa: CASSPTGGRSYEQYF
CDR3nt: TGCGCCAGCAGCCCGACAGGGGGGAGGTCCTACGAGCAGTACTTC
d_gene: TRBD1
j_gene: TRBJ2-7
v_gene: TRBV5-1
abundance: NA

CDR3aa: CASSLYPQGAYTQYF
CDR3nt: TGTGCCAGTAGTCTCTACCCTCAGGGGGCTTATACGCAGTATTTT
d_gene: TRBD1
j_gene: TRBJ2-3
v_gene: TRBV19
abundance: NA

CDR3aa: CASSLNPPGFSYEQYF
CDR3nt: TGTGCCAGCAGCTTGAACCCACCAGGGTTCTCCTACGAGCAGTACTTC
d_gene: NA
j_gene: TRBJ2-7
v_gene: TRBV5-6
abundance: NA

CDR3aa: CASSLAPTGNSPLHF
CDR3nt: TGTGCCAGCAGCTTAGCCCCGACAGGAAATTCACCCCTCCACTTT
d_gene: NA
j_gene: TRBJ1-6
v_gene: TRBV7-8
abundance: once

CDR3aa: CASEVVSSYNEQFF
CDR3nt: TGTGCCAGCGAAGTGGTGAGCTCCTACAATGAGCAGTTCTTC
d_gene: NA
j_gene: TRBJ2-1
v_gene: TRBV2
abundance: NA

CDR3aa: CASWLYMSQSRANVLTF
CDR3nt: TGTGCCAGCTGGTTGTACATGTCACAAAGTCGGGCCAACGTCCTGACTTTC
d_gene: NA
j_gene: TRBJ2-6
v_gene: TRBV5-6
abundance: NA

CDR3aa: CASRTSGDTGELFF
CDR3nt: TGTGCCAGTAGGACTAGCGGGGACACCGGGGAGCTGTTTTTT
d_gene: TRBD2
j_gene: TRBJ2-2
v_gene: TRBV19
abundance: few

CDR3aa: CASSLGLTDTQYF
CDR3nt: TGTGCCAGCAGCTTGGGGCTGACAGATACGCAGTATTTT
d_gene: NA
j_gene: TRBJ2-3
v_gene: TRBV5-8
abundance: once

CDR3aa: CASSWGQGGEAFF
CDR3nt: TGCGCCAGCAGCTGGGGACAGGGGGGTGAAGCTTTCTTT
d_gene: TRBD1
j_gene: TRBJ1-1
v_gene: TRBV5-1
abundance: NA

CDR3aa: CASSPPRGAYEQYF
CDR3nt: TGTGCCAGCAGTCCACCTCGGGGGGCCTACGAGCAGTACTTC
d_gene: TRBD2
j_gene: TRBJ2-7
v_gene: TRBV28
abundance: NA

CDR3aa: CAWSRGLAEQYF
CDR3nt: TGTGCCTGGAGTAGAGGACTAGCGGAGCAGTACTTC
d_gene: TRBD2
j_gene: TRBJ2-7
v_gene: TRBV30
abundance: NA

CDR3aa: CASSPAGGREEKYF
CDR3nt: TGTGCCAGCAGCCCAGCAGGGGGCAGGGAGGAGAAGTACTTC
d_gene: TRBD1
j_gene: TRBJ2-4
v_gene: TRBV9
abundance: NA

CDR3aa: CASWGQDQETQYF
CDR3nt: TGTGCCAGCTGGGGACAGGACCAAGAGACCCAGTACTTC
d_gene: TRBD1
j_gene: TRBJ2-5
v_gene: TRBV2
abundance: few

CDR3aa: CASSDRILRNTEAFF
CDR3nt: TGTGCCAGCAGTGACAGGATACTGAGGAACACTGAAGCTTTCTTT
d_gene: NA
j_gene: TRBJ1-1
v_gene: TRBV2
abundance: NA

CDR3aa: CASSDPHGATEAFF
CDR3nt: TGTGCCAGCAGTGACCCCCATGGGGCCACTGAAGCTTTCTTT
d_gene: NA
j_gene: TRBJ1-1
v_gene: TRBV6-7
abundance: NA

CDR3aa: CASSEASRQDKAFF
CDR3nt: TGTGCCAGCAGTGAAGCTAGTCGACAGGACAAAGCTTTCTTT
d_gene: NA
j_gene: TRBJ1-1
v_gene: TRBV2
abundance: NA

CDR3aa: CASKRGGYLSYNEQFF
CDR3nt: TGTGCCAGCAAGCGGGGGGGCTACCTCTCCTACAATGAGCAGTTCTTC
d_gene: TRBD2
j_gene: TRBJ2-1
v_gene: TRBV7-2
abundance: few

CDR3aa: CASSSLWGGGYTGELFF
CDR3nt: TGTGCCAGCAGCTCTCTCTGGGGGGGAGGATACACCGGGGAGCTGTTTTTT
d_gene: TRBD2
j_gene: TRBJ2-2
v_gene: TRBV7-9
abundance: NA

CDR3aa: CASSLALVNEQFF
CDR3nt: TGTGCCAGCAGCTTAGCACTAGTCAATGAGCAGTTCTTC
d_gene: NA
j_gene: TRBJ2-1
v_gene: TRBV7-2
abundance: NA

CDR3aa: CASSEDRGHLYGYTF
CDR3nt: TGCGCCAGCAGCGAGGACAGGGGGCACCTATATGGCTACACCTTC
d_gene: TRBD1
j_gene: TRBJ1-2
v_gene: TRBV5-1
abundance: NA

CDR3aa: CASSSTYQGKGYTF
CDR3nt: TGTGCCAGCAGTTCAACCTACCAGGGGAAGGGCTACACCTTC
d_gene: NA
j_gene: TRBJ1-2
v_gene: TRBV6-5
abundance: once

CDR3aa: CASSQGTREETQYF
CDR3nt: TGCGCCAGCAGCCAGGGGACTAGGGAAGAGACCCAGTACTTC
d_gene: TRBD2
j_gene: TRBJ2-5
v_gene: TRBV5-1
abundance: NA

CDR3aa: CASSIQQRDYGYTF
CDR3nt: TGTGCCAGTAGTATACAACAGCGGGACTATGGCTACACCTTC
d_gene: NA
j_gene: TRBJ1-2
v_gene: TRBV19
abundance: once

CDR3aa: CASSSETRRSYNEQFF
CDR3nt: TGTGCCAGCAGCTCCGAGACAAGGAGGTCCTACAATGAGCAGTTCTTC
d_gene: NA
j_gene: TRBJ2-1
v_gene: TRBV7-3
abundance: once

CDR3aa: CASSIRVNEKLFF
CDR3nt: TGTGCCAGTAGTATACGGGTTAATGAAAAACTGTTTTTT
d_gene: NA
j_gene: TRBJ1-4
v_gene: TRBV19
abundance: NA

CDR3aa: CASRPLAGFSYNEQFF
CDR3nt: TGTGCCAGCAGGCCCCTAGCGGGCTTTTCCTACAATGAGCAGTTCTTC
d_gene: TRBD2
j_gene: TRBJ2-1
v_gene: TRBV11-2
abundance: NA

CDR3aa: CASSPDYRYSYEQYF
CDR3nt: TGTGCCAGCAGCCCCGACTACCGGTACTCCTACGAGCAGTACTTC
d_gene: NA
j_gene: TRBJ2-7
v_gene: TRBV27
abundance: NA

CDR3aa: CASSLVGDEQPQHF
CDR3nt: TGCGCCAGCAGCTTGGTGGGCGACGAACAGCCCCAGCATTTT
d_gene: NA
j_gene: TRBJ1-5
v_gene: TRBV5-1
abundance: NA